Sequencing of this T cell receptor (beta chain) was carried out in a study of blood T cells in healthy people across ages. PBMCs were isolated at a quantity of at least 6.5 million per sample. Study-wide findings and caveats: Versus aged donors, long-lived donors had higher diversity and more naive CD4+ cells. PBMCs left unsorted prevented a conclusive naive versus antigen-experienced comparison.

Through a sample-barcoded 5' primer and a J-beta primer mix, a second PCR was run for roughly 6 to 12 cycles. All samples gave at least 2.5 million CDR3-containing paired-end reads. TCRdb reanalysed the 5' RACE reads using MiXCR and keeps one entry per CDR3 protein. Of roughly 680,000 distinct CDR3 sequences listed, roughly half are singletons. About this clonotype: Its antigen is unidentified.

This CDR3 has 17 amino acids. Germline assignment: CDR1 SGHTA and CDR2 FQGNSA. The sample consisted of blood. V gene TRBV7-2 combines with J gene TRBJ2-7; TRBD2 aligns across 9 bases. The tail of the sequence fits TRBJ2-5 better, so the J call may be wrong. This receptor was taken from a woman older than 75 in good health. The CDR3 coding sequence is TGTGCCAGCAGCTTAGGAGGAGCGGGGGGATACCAAGAGACCCAGTACTTC. Protein sequence: CASSLGGAGGYQETQYF.